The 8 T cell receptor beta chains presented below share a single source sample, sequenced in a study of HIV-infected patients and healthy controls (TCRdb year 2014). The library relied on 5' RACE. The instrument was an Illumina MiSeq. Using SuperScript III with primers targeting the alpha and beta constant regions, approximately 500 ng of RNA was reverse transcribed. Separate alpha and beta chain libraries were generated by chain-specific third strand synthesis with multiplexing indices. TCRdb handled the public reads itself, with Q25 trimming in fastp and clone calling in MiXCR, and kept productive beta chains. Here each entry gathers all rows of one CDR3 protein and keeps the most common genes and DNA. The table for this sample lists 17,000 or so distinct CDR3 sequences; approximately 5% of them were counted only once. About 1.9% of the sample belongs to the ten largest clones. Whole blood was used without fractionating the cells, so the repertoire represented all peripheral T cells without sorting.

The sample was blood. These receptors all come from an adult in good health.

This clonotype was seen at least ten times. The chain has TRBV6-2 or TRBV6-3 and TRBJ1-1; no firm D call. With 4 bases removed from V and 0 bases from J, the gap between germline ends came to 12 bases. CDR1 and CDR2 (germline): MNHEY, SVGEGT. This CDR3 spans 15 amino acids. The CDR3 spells CASSSQRTMNTEAFF. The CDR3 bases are TGTGCCAGCAGTTCCCAGAGGACCATGAACACTGAAGCTTTCTTT.

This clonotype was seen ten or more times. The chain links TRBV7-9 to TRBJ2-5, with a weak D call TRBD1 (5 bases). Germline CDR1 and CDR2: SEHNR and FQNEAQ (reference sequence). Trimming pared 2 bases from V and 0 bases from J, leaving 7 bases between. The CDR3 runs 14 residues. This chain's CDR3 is CASSLTTDQETQYF. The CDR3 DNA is TGTGCCAGCAGCTTAACGACAGACCAAGAGACCCAGTACTTC. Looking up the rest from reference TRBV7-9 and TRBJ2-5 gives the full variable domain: DTGVSQNPRHKITKRGQNVTFRCDPISEHNRLYWYRQTLGQGPEFLTYFQNEAQLEKSRLLSDRFSAERPKGSFSTLEIQRTEQGDSAMYLCASSLTTDQETQYFGPGTRLLVL.

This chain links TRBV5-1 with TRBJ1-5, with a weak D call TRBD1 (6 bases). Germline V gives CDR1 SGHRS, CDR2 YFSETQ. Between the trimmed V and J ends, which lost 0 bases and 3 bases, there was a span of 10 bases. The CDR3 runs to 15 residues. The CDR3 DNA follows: TGCGCCAGCAGCTTGGCGGCAGGGGACAATCAGCCCCAGCATTTT. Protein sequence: CASSLAAGDNQPQHF.

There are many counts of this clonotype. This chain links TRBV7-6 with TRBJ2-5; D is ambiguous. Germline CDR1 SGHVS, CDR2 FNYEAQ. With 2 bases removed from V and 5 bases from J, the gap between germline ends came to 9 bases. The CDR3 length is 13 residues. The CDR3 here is CASSLFVSETQYF. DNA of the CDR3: TGTGCCAGCAGCTTATTTGTATCGGAGACCCAGTACTTC.

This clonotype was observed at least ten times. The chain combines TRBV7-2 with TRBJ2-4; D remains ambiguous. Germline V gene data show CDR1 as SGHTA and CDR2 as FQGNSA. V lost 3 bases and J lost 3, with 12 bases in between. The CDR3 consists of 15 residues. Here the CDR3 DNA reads TGTGCCAGCAGCTTCCGTCGATCCAACAAAAACATTCAGTACTTC. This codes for CASSFRRSNKNIQYF.

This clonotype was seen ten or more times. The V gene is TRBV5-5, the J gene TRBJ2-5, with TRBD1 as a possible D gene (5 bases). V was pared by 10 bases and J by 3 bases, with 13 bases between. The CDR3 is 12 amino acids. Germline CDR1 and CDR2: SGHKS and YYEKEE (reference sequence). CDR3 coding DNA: TGTGCCTGTAACAGGCCGAAAGAGACCCAGTACTTC. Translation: CACNRPKETQYF.

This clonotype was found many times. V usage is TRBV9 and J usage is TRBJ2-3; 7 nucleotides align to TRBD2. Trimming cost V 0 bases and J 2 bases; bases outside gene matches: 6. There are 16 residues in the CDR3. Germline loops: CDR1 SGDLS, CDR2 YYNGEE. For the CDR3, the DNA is TGTGCCAGCAGCGTAGGGGGTAGCGGGTACACAGATACGCAGTATTTT. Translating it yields CASSVGGSGYTDTQYF.

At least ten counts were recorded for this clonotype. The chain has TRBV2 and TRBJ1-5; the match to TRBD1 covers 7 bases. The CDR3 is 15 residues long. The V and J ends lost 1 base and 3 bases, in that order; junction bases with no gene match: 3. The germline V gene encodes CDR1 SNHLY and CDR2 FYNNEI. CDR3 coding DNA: TGTGCCAGCAGTGAAGACAGGGGCGTCAATCAGCCCCAGCATTTT. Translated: CASSEDRGVNQPQHF.